These 16 T cell receptor beta chains share one sample of origin, sequenced in a study of cytomegalovirus exposure and HLA in healthy donors. Vbeta (60) and Jbeta (13) primers were used in the PCR. Some clones are missing from TCRdb's copy, which holds only in-frame ones; the method was immunoSEQ multiplex PCR. The sample records a few hundred thousand clones, just under 85% being singletons. Sequences were obtained from PBMCs. These receptor sequences come from a woman in her thirties or forties in good health and CMV-seropositive.

The DNA for the CDR3 is TGTGCCAGCAGCTTACTGGTAGCGGGAGCCACCCACGAGCAGTACTTC. Translating it yields CASSLLVAGATHEQYF. The rearrangement joins TRBV13 to TRBJ2-7; 9 bases map to TRBD2. The J segment lost 5 bases and the V segment lost 2 bases, leaving 10 bases of the junction unmatched. Germline V lookup: CDR1 PRHDT, CDR2 FYEKMQ (reference sequence). The CDR3 contains 16 residues.

A word on this clone: Its ends do not fully match the called genes, so a read error is possible. V and J are TRBV28 and TRBJ2-3; TRBD2 aligns across 11 bases. This CDR3 has 16 residues. Germline loops: CDR1 MDHEN, CDR2 SYDVKM. CDR3 coding DNA: TGTGCCAGTAGTTTAAGTAGCGGGAGGGTTAGGGATACGCAGTATTTT. Translating it yields CASSLSSGRVRDTQYF.

J is TRBJ2-7 and V is TRBV6-5, with TRBD2 as a possible D gene (6 bases). This CDR3 region has 13 residues. Trimming pared 5 bases from V and 3 bases from J, leaving 11 bases between. Germline lookup yields CDR1 MNHEY and CDR2 SVGAGI. The CDR3 DNA is TGTGCCAGCAGTCCGGGACTTGGCTACGAGCAGTACTTC. Amino acids: CASSPGLGYEQYF.

V usage is TRBV19 and J usage is TRBJ1-4, with TRBD1 matching 9 bases. This CDR3 is built from 15 residues. CDR1 and CDR2 from the germline V gene are LNHDA and SQIVND (reference sequence). V was clipped by 3 bases and J by 7 bases; unmatched bases: 6. This CDR3 reads CASSIVAQGAEKLFF. The CDR3 bases are TGTGCCAGTAGTATTGTGGCACAGGGGGCTGAAAAACTGTTTTTT. The full variable domain, completed using reference TRBV19 and TRBJ1-4, is DGGITQSPKYLFRKEGQNVTLSCEQNLNHDAMYWYRQDPGQGLRLIYYSQIVNDFQKGDIAEGYSVSREKKESFPLTVTSAQKNPTAFYLCASSIVAQGAEKLFFGSGTQLSVL.

The genes are TRBV7-3 and TRBJ2-5, with D perhaps TRBD2 (6 bases). Per the germline V gene, CDR1 is SGHTA and CDR2 is FQGTGA. Trimming removed 5 bases from V and 5 bases from J, with 15 bases in between. The CDR3 contains 14 residues. CDR3 nucleotides: TGTGCCAGCAGCCCGGGACTTGAAGACGAGACCCAGTACTTC. Its protein is CASSPGLEDETQYF. Based on the CDR3 plus reference TRBV7-3 and TRBJ2-5, the full variable domain is GAGVSQTPSNKVTEKGKYVELRCDPISGHTALYWYRQSLGQGPEFLIYFQGTGAADDSGLPNDRFFAVRPEGSVSTLKIQRTERGDSAVYLCASSPGLEDETQYFGPGTRLLVL.

The genes are TRBV7-2 and TRBJ2-3, with 8 bases matching TRBD2. CDR3 length equals 13 residues. Germline V CDR1 and CDR2: SGHTA, FQGNSA. V lost 5 bases and J lost 6; bases outside the gene matches: 4. CDR3 loop: CASSPRGGDTQYF. The CDR3 DNA sequence: TGTGCCAGCAGCCCCCGGGGGGGCGATACGCAGTATTTT.

The rearrangement joins TRBV5-4 to TRBJ2-5, with 7 positions matching TRBD2. The CDR3 extends over 15 amino acids. Germline V lookup: CDR1 SGHNT, CDR2 YYREEE (reference sequence). The V and J ends lost 2 bases and 2 bases, in that order; junction bases with no gene match: 6. As DNA, the CDR3 is TGTGCCAGCAGCTTCCCTAGCGGCCCACAAGAGACCCAGTACTTC. This translates into CASSFPSGPQETQYF. The entire variable domain, with the rest obtained from reference TRBV5-4 and TRBJ2-5, is as follows: ETGVTQSPTHLIKTRGQQVTLRCSSQSGHNTVSWYQQALGQGPQFIFQYYREEENGRGNFPPRFSGLQFPNYSSELNVNALELDDSALYLCASSFPSGPQETQYFGPGTRLLVL.

The rearrangement uses TRBV4-2 and TRBJ2-7, with D possibly TRBD1 on 5 matching bases. From germline, CDR1 is LGHNA and CDR2 YNFKEQ. V lost 3 bases, J lost 1 base, and 13 bases lay in between. The CDR3 runs to 15 residues. The CDR3 coding sequence is TGTGCCAGCAGCCAGGGGCCGGGTCCGTCCTACGAGCAGTACTTC. Protein sequence: CASSQGPGPSYEQYF.

The V gene is TRBV28, the J gene TRBJ1-5; D perhaps matches TRBD1 (5 bases). V lost 6 bases to trimming and J lost 5 bases, with 17 bases between them. The germline CDR1 and CDR2 sequences are MDHEN and SYDVKM. There are 15 residues in the CDR3. The CDR3 sequence: CASSFIRQGDQPQHF. The CDR3 DNA reads TGTGCCAGCAGCTTCATTCGGCAGGGCGATCAGCCCCAGCATTTT.

This clone has only one observation. The V call is TRBV9, the J call TRBJ2-2, with 12 positions matching TRBD2. With V trimmed by 4 bases and J by 7 bases, 17 bases remained unmatched. The CDR3 is 19 residues long. CDR1 is SGDLS, CDR2 YYNGEE, per germline. The CDR3 sequence: CASSPQSTTSGRYGGELFF. CDR3 coding DNA: TGTGCCAGCAGCCCCCAAAGCACGACTAGCGGGAGATATGGCGGGGAGCTGTTTTTT.

This clone was detected a few times. V and J are TRBV11-3 and TRBJ1-1; D is uncertain. V shed 4 bases and J shed 0 bases, with 6 bases lying between them. This CDR3 has 13 residues. The germline V gene has CDR1 SGHNT and CDR2 YENEEA. CDR3 in amino acids: CASSSYLNTEAFF. In DNA form, the CDR3 reads TGTGCCAGCAGCTCCTACTTGAACACTGAAGCTTTCTTT.

This clone was counted many times. The rearrangement links TRBV4-3 to TRBJ1-1; D is ambiguous. Per germline, CDR1 LGHNA and CDR2 YSLEER. V was trimmed by 0 bases and J by 5 bases, leaving 13 bases between them. The CDR3 has 15 residues. This CDR3 reads CASSQEFGVGTEAFF. The CDR3 region has the DNA TGCGCCAGCAGCCAAGAGTTCGGGGTTGGGACTGAAGCTTTCTTT.

The genes are TRBV10-3 and TRBJ2-3, with 8 bases identical to TRBD2. This CDR3 has 20 amino acids. V shed 0 bases, J shed 3 bases, and the junction held 17 bases outside the gene matches. Germline CDR1 ENHRY, CDR2 SYGVKD. The CDR3 nucleotides are TGTGCCATCAGTGAGTCATCGGGGGGGTCTGGGACAAGAGGTACAGATACGCAGTATTTT. It codes for CAISESSGGSGTRGTDTQYF.

The rearrangement joins TRBV12-5 to TRBJ2-7; 8 bases fit TRBD1. This CDR3 has 14 amino acids. The germline V gene has CDR1 LGHNT and CDR2 FRNRAP. With V trimmed by 5 bases and J by 2 bases, 5 bases remained unmatched. CDR3 protein: CASGLGQGPYEQYF. CDR3 in DNA: TGTGCTAGTGGTCTCGGACAGGGCCCCTACGAGCAGTACTTC.

This clone has a handful of counts. CDR3: CASSHRAGDIGELFF. In DNA, the CDR3 is TGTGCCAGCAGCCATAGGGCAGGGGACATCGGGGAGCTGTTTTTT. This sequence joins TRBV4-2 and TRBJ2-2; the D gene is possibly TRBD1 (6 bases). Germline loops: CDR1 LGHNA, CDR2 YNFKEQ. The CDR3 is 15 residues long. V was cut by 3 bases and J by 7 bases, with 15 bases left in between.

J is TRBJ2-7 and V is TRBV7-2; 8 nucleotides agree with TRBD2. CDR1 and CDR2 (germline): SGHTA, FQGNSA. V trimming: 4 bases; J trimming: 1 base; junction bases outside the gene matches: 3. This CDR3 has 14 amino acids. This CDR3 is CASSWREVSYEQYF. The CDR3 region has the DNA TGTGCCAGCAGCTGGCGGGAGGTGTCCTACGAGCAGTACTTC.